A selection of T cell receptor beta chains follows, all from one sample in a study of memory CD4+ T cells and cytomegalovirus serostatus. Sequenced by immunoSEQ multiplex PCR; TCRdb stores in-frame clones only, minus some. The profile shows tens of thousands of clones, approximately 81% of them singletons. The specimen was memory CD4+ T cells from blood. The source of these receptors is an adult in good health and CMV-seronegative. CDR3s include the opening cysteine and the closing phenylalanine or tryptophan. D genes are given only for firm matches. Clone sizes are given selectively: once, few, many, or a class where the clone is expanded.

d_gene: NA; j_gene: TRBJ2-1; abundance: NA; v_gene: TRBV10-3; CDR3aa: CAISESGVNNEQFF; CDR3nt: TGTGCCATCAGTGAGTCCGGCGTGAACAATGAGCAGTTCTTC
d_gene: NA; j_gene: TRBJ1-1; abundance: once; v_gene: TRBV5-1; CDR3aa: CASSLEGSTEAFF; CDR3nt: TGCGCCAGCAGCTTGGAGGGGAGCACTGAAGCTTTCTTT
d_gene: NA; j_gene: TRBJ2-7; abundance: medium-sized; v_gene: TRBV7-6; CDR3aa: CASSSDGYEQYF; CDR3nt: TGTGCCAGCAGTTCTGATGGATACGAGCAGTACTTC
d_gene: NA; j_gene: TRBJ2-3; abundance: few; v_gene: TRBV7-9; CDR3aa: CASSRTRLEVDTQYF; CDR3nt: TGTGCCAGCAGTCGGACACGGCTCGAGGTTGATACGCAGTATTTT
d_gene: TRBD1; j_gene: TRBJ1-2; abundance: NA; v_gene: TRBV6-1; CDR3aa: CASSPGQGANYGYTF; CDR3nt: TGTGCCAGCAGCCCGGGACAGGGGGCGAACTATGGCTACACCTTC
d_gene: NA; j_gene: TRBJ1-2; abundance: NA; v_gene: TRBV4-1; CDR3aa: CASSHPRGGYTF; CDR3nt: TGCGCCAGCAGCCACCCCAGGGGAGGCTACACCTTC
d_gene: NA; j_gene: TRBJ2-7; abundance: NA; v_gene: TRBV2; CDR3aa: CASSPDGVGSYEQYF; CDR3nt: TGTGCCAGCAGCCCCGACGGGGTAGGATCCTACGAGCAGTACTTC
d_gene: NA; j_gene: TRBJ2-5; abundance: NA; v_gene: TRBV11-2; CDR3aa: CASSVERQETQYF; CDR3nt: TGTGCCAGCAGCGTCGAACGGCAAGAGACCCAGTACTTC
d_gene: NA; j_gene: TRBJ2-4; abundance: NA; v_gene: TRBV12-2; CDR3aa: CASWAVRAKNIQYF; CDR3nt: TGTGCAAGTTGGGCAGTTCGAGCCAAAAACATTCAGTACTTC
d_gene: NA; j_gene: TRBJ1-4; abundance: few; v_gene: TRBV25-1; CDR3aa: CASSSRSGRAELFF; CDR3nt: TGTGCCAGCAGTTCACGGTCAGGGCGGGCGGAACTGTTTTTT
d_gene: NA; j_gene: TRBJ2-3; abundance: once; v_gene: TRBV7-9; CDR3aa: CASSLGTENTDTQYF; CDR3nt: TGTGCCAGCAGCTTAGGGACGGAGAACACAGATACGCAGTATTTT
d_gene: TRBD2; j_gene: TRBJ2-2; abundance: NA; v_gene: TRBV29-1; CDR3aa: CSVAAGGTWGELFF; CDR3nt: TGCAGCGTTGCTGCGGGAGGTACATGGGGGGAGCTGTTTTTT
d_gene: NA; j_gene: TRBJ2-3; abundance: NA; v_gene: TRBV7-7; CDR3aa: CASSLEVGNTDTQYF; CDR3nt: TGTGCTAGCAGCTTAGAGGTCGGAAACACAGATACGCAGTATTTT
d_gene: NA; j_gene: TRBJ2-5; abundance: NA; v_gene: TRBV30; CDR3aa: CAWSLETQYF; CDR3nt: TGTGCCTGGAGTCTAGAGACCCAGTACTTC
d_gene: NA; j_gene: TRBJ2-1; abundance: NA; v_gene: TRBV5-4; CDR3aa: CASSLEHEQFF; CDR3nt: TGTGCCAGCAGCCTAGAACATGAGCAGTTCTTC
d_gene: TRBD2; j_gene: TRBJ2-5; abundance: NA; v_gene: TRBV12-5; CDR3aa: CASGLALAGPFRETQYF; CDR3nt: TGTGCTAGTGGTTTGGCTCTAGCGGGTCCCTTCAGGGAGACCCAGTACTTC
d_gene: NA; j_gene: TRBJ1-4; abundance: NA; v_gene: TRBV6-1; CDR3aa: CASTVGGQGEKLFF; CDR3nt: TGTGCCAGTACCGTCGGGGGGCAGGGAGAAAAACTGTTTTTT
d_gene: TRBD1; j_gene: TRBJ2-7; abundance: NA; v_gene: TRBV5-1; CDR3aa: CASSLGDRGYEQYF; CDR3nt: TGCGCCAGCAGCCTGGGGGACAGGGGTTACGAGCAGTACTTC
d_gene: TRBD1; j_gene: TRBJ2-3; abundance: NA; v_gene: TRBV5-1; CDR3aa: CASSDGTGGQVTDTQYF; CDR3nt: TGCGCCAGCAGCGACGGGACAGGGGGCCAAGTGACAGATACGCAGTATTTT